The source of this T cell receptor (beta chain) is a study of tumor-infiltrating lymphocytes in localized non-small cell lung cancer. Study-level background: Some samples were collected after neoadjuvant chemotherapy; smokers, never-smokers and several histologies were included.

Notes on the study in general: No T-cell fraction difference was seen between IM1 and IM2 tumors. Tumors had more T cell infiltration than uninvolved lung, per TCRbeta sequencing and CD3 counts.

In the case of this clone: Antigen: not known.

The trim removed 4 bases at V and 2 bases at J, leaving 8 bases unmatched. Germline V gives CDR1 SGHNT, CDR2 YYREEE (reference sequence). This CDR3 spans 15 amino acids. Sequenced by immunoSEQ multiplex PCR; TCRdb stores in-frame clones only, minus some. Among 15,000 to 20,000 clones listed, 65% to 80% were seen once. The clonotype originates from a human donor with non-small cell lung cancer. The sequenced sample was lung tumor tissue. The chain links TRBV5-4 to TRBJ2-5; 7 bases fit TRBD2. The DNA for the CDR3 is TGTGCCAGCAGCCCAACGGGGGGTTTACAAGAGACCCAGTACTTC. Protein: CASSPTGGLQETQYF.